Presented here are 17 T cell receptor beta chains from one specimen sequenced in a study of blood T cell repertoires in COVID-19. Data came from immunoSEQ multiplex PCR; TCRdb stores just in-frame clones and leaves some out. The sample yields 210,000 or so clones, approximately 80% seen once. Source material: PBMCs or T cells enriched from blood (not recorded which). These receptors were obtained from a man younger than 45 with acute COVID-19.

Here the CDR3 reads CASSYSSFGQPYEQYF. Here the CDR3 DNA reads TGTGCCAGCAGTTACTCTTCTTTTGGACAGCCCTACGAGCAGTACTTC. The rearrangement links TRBV6-5 to TRBJ2-7, with D maybe TRBD1 (6 bases). This CDR3 is built from 16 residues. Germline V gene sequence: CDR1 MNHEY, CDR2 SVGAGI. Deletions cut 0 bases from V and 2 bases from J, with 14 bases between.

This chain links TRBV7-9 with TRBJ1-1, with D possibly being TRBD1 (5 bases). Germline V gene sequence: CDR1 SEHNR, CDR2 FQNEAQ (reference sequence). The CDR3 totals 15 residues. The ends were cut back, 0 bases at V and 2 bases at J, with 10 bases in the middle. The CDR3 loop is CASSLAQGGNTEAFF. For the CDR3, the DNA is TGTGCCAGCAGCTTAGCGCAGGGTGGTAACACTGAAGCTTTCTTT.

The chain joins TRBV11-1 to TRBJ2-5, with D perhaps TRBD1 (6 bases). Trimming shortened V by 8 bases and J by 5 bases, and 21 bases separated the two germline ends. Germline CDR1 SGHAT, CDR2 FQDESV (reference sequence). The CDR3 covers 15 residues. In nucleotides, the CDR3 is TGTGCCAGCGGGTCCGGGGACATTGTTATGGAGACCCAGTACTTC. Translated: CASGSGDIVMETQYF.

This clone is a singleton in its sample. The chain uses TRBV7-3 and TRBJ1-1, with 8 bases lining up with TRBD1. The germline V gene has CDR1 SGHTA and CDR2 FQGTGA. Trimming took 2 bases from V and 5 from J; bases not matched to a gene: 10. There are 16 residues in the CDR3. This CDR3 reads CASSLSGQGGPTEAFF. The CDR3 nucleotides are TGTGCCAGCAGCTTATCTGGACAGGGCGGTCCGACTGAAGCTTTCTTT.

The genes are TRBV6-2 or TRBV6-3 and TRBJ1-5, with D unresolved. Germline-derived CDR1 and CDR2 are MNHEY and SVGEGT. With 3 bases removed from V and 3 bases from J, the gap between germline ends came to 9 bases. The CDR3 is 14 amino acids. CDR3 amino acids: CASSYPGNNQPQHF. CDR3 coding DNA: TGTGCCAGCAGTTATCCGGGTAACAATCAGCCCCAGCATTTT.

Comments on this clone: Distinct nucleotide sequences in the sample also encode this CDR3. The chain combines TRBV19 with TRBJ2-6, with TRBD1 matching 7 bases. Trimming at V came to 6 bases and at J to 0 bases, leaving 2 bases not matched to a gene. The germline V gene encodes CDR1 LNHDA and CDR2 SQIVND (reference sequence). The CDR3 contains 15 residues. The CDR3 sequence: CASSGTVSGANVLTF. The DNA of the CDR3 is TGTGCCAGTAGCGGGACAGTCTCTGGGGCCAACGTCCTGACTTTC. The full variable domain, in which reference TRBV19 and TRBJ2-6 provide the parts outside the CDR3, is DGGITQSPKYLFRKEGQNVTLSCEQNLNHDAMYWYRQDPGQGLRLIYYSQIVNDFQKGDIAEGYSVSREKKESFPLTVTSAQKNPTAFYLCASSGTVSGANVLTFGAGSRLTVL.

This rearrangement joins TRBV4-1 to TRBJ1-6; 11 bases match TRBD1. This CDR3 is 15 amino acids long. Germline values: CDR1 MGHRA, CDR2 YSYEKL. J was trimmed by 10 bases and V by 3 bases; bases with no gene match: 5. The CDR3 spells CASSHPGQGGSPLHF. The DNA of the CDR3 is TGCGCCAGCAGCCACCCGGGACAGGGGGGATCACCCCTCCACTTT.

V and J are TRBV28 and TRBJ2-7; 12 nucleotides line up with TRBD1. CDR3 length: 14 residues. Unmatched junction bases numbered 2, after V lost 4 bases and J lost 4 bases. CDR1 is MDHEN, CDR2 SYDVKM, per germline. DNA of the CDR3: TGTGCCAGCAGTTGGGGACAGGGGGCTTACGAGCAGTACTTC. Its protein is CASSWGQGAYEQYF. The whole variable domain, filled in from reference TRBV28 and TRBJ2-7, reads DVKVTQSSRYLVKRTGEKVFLECVQDMDHENMFWYRQDPGLGLRLIYFSYDVKMKEKGDIPEGYSVSREKKERFSLILESASTNQTSMYLCASSWGQGAYEQYFGPGTRLTVT.

The table lists this clone with a few counts. The chain employs TRBV19 and TRBJ1-2; 9 nucleotides line up with TRBD1. CDR1 and CDR2 (germline): LNHDA, SQIVND (reference sequence). The CDR3 loop spans 15 amino acids. J was trimmed by 1 base and V by 6 bases; bases with no gene match: 6. The CDR3 reads CASRTGTGNNYGYTF. The CDR3 region has the DNA TGTGCCAGTAGAACGGGGACAGGGAATAACTATGGCTACACCTTC. The whole variable domain, remainder taken from reference TRBV19 and TRBJ1-2, is DGGITQSPKYLFRKEGQNVTLSCEQNLNHDAMYWYRQDPGQGLRLIYYSQIVNDFQKGDIAEGYSVSREKKESFPLTVTSAQKNPTAFYLCASRTGTGNNYGYTFGSGTRLTVV.

This chain joins TRBV4-1 and TRBJ1-4; D may be TRBD1 (5 bases). Germline values: CDR1 MGHRA, CDR2 YSYEKL. The CDR3 is 15 amino acids. Trimming took off 2 bases at V and 6 bases at J, with 13 bases between the two ends. The CDR3 reads CASSQFIQADEKLFF. CDR3 sequence (DNA): TGCGCCAGCAGCCAATTTATACAGGCCGATGAAAAACTGTTTTTT.

The chain employs TRBV25-1 and TRBJ2-1; TRBD1 might be the D (6 bases). The CDR3 loop spans 12 amino acids. Trimming took off 4 bases at V and 5 bases at J, with 6 bases between the two ends. Germline CDR1 and CDR2: MGHDK and SYGVNS. CDR3 amino acids: CASSGTDNEQFF. CDR3 coding DNA: TGTGCCAGCAGTGGGACAGACAATGAGCAGTTCTTC.

V is TRBV19 and J is TRBJ1-2; no definite D call. CDR1 LNHDA and CDR2 SQIVND come from the germline V gene (reference sequence). CDR3 length: 14 amino acids. Trimming took 1 base from V and 8 from J, leaving 14 bases between them. This chain's CDR3 is CASSIVENYYGYTF. The CDR3 nucleotides are TGTGCCAGTAGTATAGTAGAGAACTATTACGGCTACACCTTC.

This chain uses TRBV4-2 with TRBJ2-7; 11 bases are a match to TRBD2. The CDR3 contains 16 residues. After removal of 3 bases from V and 2 bases from J, the junction contained 6 bases not matched to a gene. Germline-derived CDR1 and CDR2 are LGHNA and YNFKEQ. CDR3 in amino acids: CASSQSTSGATYEQYF. The CDR3 nucleotides read TGTGCCAGCAGCCAGTCGACTAGCGGGGCGACCTACGAGCAGTACTTC.

This chain joins TRBV5-6 and TRBJ2-5, with D possibly being TRBD1 (6 bases). V lost 0 bases and J lost 2, with 14 bases in between. The CDR3 extends over 16 amino acids. Germline V CDR1 and CDR2: SGHDT, YYEEEE. CDR3 in amino acids: CASSLVGQGIQETQYF. The CDR3 nucleotides are TGTGCCAGCAGCTTGGTAGGGCAGGGGATACAAGAGACCCAGTACTTC. The whole variable domain, remainder taken from reference TRBV5-6 and TRBJ2-5, is DAGVTQSPTHLIKTRGQQVTLRCSPKSGHDTVSWYQQALGQGPQFIFQYYEEEERQRGNFPDRFSGHQFPNYSSELNVNALLLGDSALYLCASSLVGQGIQETQYFGPGTRLLVL.

V is TRBV27 and J is TRBJ1-1; 7 nucleotides match TRBD1. The CDR3 runs 17 residues. The V and J ends lost 5 bases and 5 bases, in that order; junction bases with no gene match: 17. Per germline, CDR1 MNHEY and CDR2 SMNVEV (reference sequence). The CDR3 nucleotides are TGTGCCAGCAGTGAAAGGGGGCTTTGGACCAGGGGTACTGAAGCTTTCTTT. This translates into CASSERGLWTRGTEAFF.

This chain connects TRBV2 to TRBJ1-5; 9 nucleotides line up with TRBD1. V shed 4 bases and J 2 bases; nucleotides not matched to a gene: 0. The CDR3 has 14 amino acids. Germline V CDR1 and CDR2: SNHLY, FYNNEI. In nucleotides, the CDR3 is TGTGCCAGCAGTGGACAGGGGGGCAATCAGCCCCAGCATTTT. It specifies CASSGQGGNQPQHF.

This rearrangement joins TRBV4-1 to TRBJ1-6; D is ambiguous. The V gene lost 0 bases and the J gene lost 7 bases, with 10 bases spanning the gap. Germline-derived CDR1 and CDR2 are MGHRA and YSYEKL. CDR3 length: 15 residues. The CDR3 here is CASSQDGRWNSPLHF. As DNA, the CDR3 is TGCGCCAGCAGCCAAGACGGTCGGTGGAATTCACCCCTCCACTTT.